Presented here are 9 T cell receptor beta chains from one specimen sequenced in a study of immune evolution from preneoplasia to lung adenocarcinoma. TCRdb keeps only in-frame clones here, not all; method: immunoSEQ multiplex PCR. The sample consists of roughly 3,500 clones, more than 75% of them appearing once. Sequenced sample: FFPE minimally invasive lung adenocarcinoma tissue. The source is a person aged 55-80 years with lung adenocarcinoma.

The chain uses TRBV2 and TRBJ1-2; D not resolved. The germline V gene encodes CDR1 SNHLY and CDR2 FYNNEI. Trimming stripped 2 bases from V and 6 bases from J, with 13 bases between. The CDR3 has 14 residues. The CDR3 is CASSEKPGLDGYTF. The CDR3 DNA reads as TGTGCCAGCAGTGAAAAGCCAGGATTGGATGGCTACACCTTC. Together with reference TRBV2 and TRBJ1-2, the CDR3 gives the full variable domain: EPEVTQTPSHQVTQMGQEVILRCVPISNHLYFYWYRQILGQKVEFLVSFYNNEISEKSEIFDDQFSVERPDGSNFTLKIRSTKLEDSAMYFCASSEKPGLDGYTFGSGTRLTVV.

The chain combines TRBV7-8 with TRBJ2-3, with D hard to call. V lost 5 bases and J 7 bases, leaving 16 bases between the germline ends. The CDR3 consists of 14 residues. CDR1 and CDR2 from the germline V gene are SGHVS and FQNEAQ. The CDR3 reads CASSLLVAGYTQYF. For the CDR3, the DNA is TGTGCCAGCAGCCTTCTGGTGGCCGGTTATACGCAGTATTTT.

This chain links TRBV11-2 with TRBJ2-1; 14 bases match TRBD2. This CDR3 region has 15 residues. J gave up 7 bases and V 5 bases, and 4 bases lay outside the gene matches. The germline V gene has CDR1 SGHAT and CDR2 FQNNGV. CDR3: CASSTGLAGVNEQFF. The CDR3 bases are TGTGCCAGCAGCACGGGACTAGCGGGAGTGAATGAGCAGTTCTTC.

This clone has a handful of counts. This sequence joins TRBV11-2 and TRBJ2-1; D call uncertain. This CDR3 region has 11 residues. The germline CDR1 and CDR2 sequences are SGHAT and FQNNGV. V was pared by 2 bases and J by 10 bases, with 6 bases between. The CDR3 DNA reads TGTGCCAGCAGCTTAAAACCCGAGCAGTTCTTC. Amino acid sequence: CASSLKPEQFF. Full variable domain (rest looked up from reference TRBV11-2 and TRBJ2-1): EAGVAQSPRYKIIEKRQSVAFWCNPISGHATLYWYQQILGQGPKLLIQFQNNGVVDDSQLPKDRFSAERLKGVDSTLKIQPAKLEDSAVYLCASSLKPEQFFGPGTRLTVL.

The chain employs TRBV7-2 and TRBJ2-1; 7 bases fit TRBD2. The CDR3 totals 13 residues. Trimming took 1 base from V and 8 from J; bases not matched to a gene: 2. Germline V gives CDR1 SGHTA, CDR2 FQGNSA. The CDR3 DNA is TGTGCCAGCAGCTTAGGCGGGAGTTATGAGCAGTTCTTC. Translation: CASSLGGSYEQFF. Full variable domain (outside the CDR3, taken from reference TRBV7-2 and TRBJ2-1): GAGVSQSPSNKVTEKGKDVELRCDPISGHTALYWYRQSLGQGLEFLIYFQGNSAPDKSGLPSDRFSAERTGGSVSTLTIQRTQQEDSAVYLCASSLGGSYEQFFGPGTRLTVL.

This chain uses TRBV6-1 with TRBJ2-1; TRBD2 aligns across 7 bases. V gave up 7 bases and J gave up 4 bases; unmatched junction bases: 10. Germline CDR1 and CDR2: MNHNS and SASEGT. The CDR3 is 15 residues long. CDR3 sequence: CASTPSGTKYNEQFF. The CDR3 region has the DNA TGTGCCAGCACCCCTAGCGGAACTAAATACAATGAGCAGTTCTTC.

This clone was counted only a few times. J is TRBJ1-3 and V is TRBV25-1; possibly TRBD1 for D (5 bases). Deletions cut 3 bases from V and 2 bases from J, with 11 bases between. Per germline, CDR1 MGHDK and CDR2 SYGVNS. This CDR3 is 15 amino acids long. The CDR3 nucleotides read TGTGCCAGCAGTGACTGGGGGGGTGCTGGAAACACCATATATTTT. Amino acids: CASSDWGGAGNTIYF. Complete variable domain (other parts from reference TRBV25-1 and TRBJ1-3): EADIYQTPRYLVIGTGKKITLECSQTMGHDKMYWYQQDPGMELHLIHYSYGVNSTEKGDLSSESTVSRIRTEHFPLTLESARPSHTSQYLCASSDWGGAGNTIYFGEGSWLTVV.

The rearrangement uses TRBV27 and TRBJ1-1, with 9 bases matching TRBD1. The germline V gene has CDR1 MNHEY and CDR2 SMNVEV (reference sequence). The CDR3 runs 12 residues. After removal of 5 bases from V and 8 bases from J, the junction contained 3 bases not matched to a gene. CDR3 amino acids: CASSQTGGEAFF. CDR3 sequence (DNA): TGTGCCAGCAGTCAAACAGGGGGCGAAGCTTTCTTT.

This chain links TRBV15 with TRBJ2-7, with D possibly matching TRBD1 (5 bases). The CDR3 covers 14 residues. The germline CDR1 and CDR2 sequences are LNHNV and YYDKDF (reference sequence). Trimming removed 1 base at V and 2 bases at J, with 9 bases between. CDR3 loop: CATSRGRAAYEQYF. In DNA, the CDR3 is TGTGCCACCAGCAGAGGCAGGGCCGCCTACGAGCAGTACTTC.